What follows are 18 T cell receptor beta chains derived from one specimen sequenced in a study of monozygotic twins with inflammatory bowel disease. TCRdb reprocessed the 5' RACE reads, with one entry per CDR3 protein and no DNA. The sample has 200,000 to 250,000 distinct CDR3 sequences, and its top ten clones hold roughly 7.5%. The sample consisted of blood. The receptor set was obtained from a human donor with ulcerative colitis or Crohn's disease, or a healthy co-twin of an affected twin (not recorded which).

The genes are TRBV2 and TRBJ2-7; TCRdb's D gene call, TRBD2, goes unchecked for lack of DNA. The CDR3 covers 17 residues. Germline-derived CDR1 and CDR2 are SNHLY and FYNNEI. CDR3 amino acids: CASSEGTSGGISYEQYF.

V is TRBV5-6 and J is TRBJ2-2; TCRdb indicates TRBD2, and absent DNA this call remains unverified. This CDR3 has 18 amino acids. The germline V gene has CDR1 SGHDT and CDR2 YYEEEE. CDR3 loop: CASSLGTSGGPNTGELFF. The variable domain in full, with the rest retrieved from reference TRBV5-6 and TRBJ2-2, is DAGVTQSPTHLIKTRGQQVTLRCSPKSGHDTVSWYQQALGQGPQFIFQYYEEEERQRGNFPDRFSGHQFPNYSSELNVNALLLGDSALYLCASSLGTSGGPNTGELFFGEGSRLTVL.

This chain links TRBV20-1 with TRBJ2-2; TCRdb indicates TRBD1, and absent DNA this call remains unverified. Germline values: CDR1 DFQATT, CDR2 SNEGSKA (reference sequence). The CDR3 runs 17 residues. CDR3 region: CSARDQRDAWPSGELFF.

The chain recombines TRBV4-2 with TRBJ2-6; TCRdb indicates TRBD2, and absent DNA this call remains unverified. The CDR3 runs to 19 residues. The germline CDR1 and CDR2 sequences are LGHNA and YNFKEQ. The CDR3 reads CASSQEERAINSGANVLTF.

The chain is built from TRBV6-1 and TRBJ2-3; TCRdb proposes TRBD2, but this gene call is untestable without DNA. Germline CDR1 and CDR2: MNHNS and SASEGT. The CDR3 loop spans 15 amino acids. CDR3 sequence: CASSPRLAGADTQYF.

J is TRBJ1-5 and V is TRBV6-1; TCRdb outputs TRBD1, but without DNA this stays unchecked. Germline values: CDR1 MNHNS, CDR2 SASEGT. CDR3 length equals 15 residues. The CDR3 sequence: CASSDNRVLNQPQHF.

The chain combines TRBV29-1 with TRBJ1-1. This CDR3 is 16 amino acids long. Germline V CDR1 and CDR2: SQVTM, ANQGSEA. The CDR3 is CSALPGGGVLNTEAFF.

The chain uses TRBV7-9 and TRBJ1-1; TCRdb indicates TRBD1, and absent DNA this call remains unverified. Germline V gene sequence: CDR1 SEHNR, CDR2 FQNEAQ (reference sequence). This CDR3 has 16 amino acids. CDR3 amino acids: CASSSHRGGLGTEAFF.

V usage is TRBV20-1 and J usage is TRBJ1-4. Germline V gene data show CDR1 as DFQATT and CDR2 as SNEGSKA (reference sequence). The CDR3 extends over 11 amino acids. The CDR3 sequence is CSVWGNEKLFF.

V gene TRBV18 combines with J gene TRBJ1-2. The CDR3 spans 15 residues. Germline lookup yields CDR1 KGHSH and CDR2 LQKENI. The CDR3 loop is CASSEGPGGDYGYTF.

The chain combines TRBV12-5 with TRBJ2-3. Germline CDR1 reads LGHNT; CDR2 reads FRNRAP. This CDR3 has 14 residues. This CDR3 is CASGLGIDRDTQYF. Based on the CDR3 plus reference TRBV12-5 and TRBJ2-3, the full variable domain is DARVTQTPRHKVTEMGQEVTMRCQPILGHNTVFWYRQTMMQGLELLAYFRNRAPLDDSGMPKDRFSAEMPDATLATLKIQPSEPRDSAVYFCASGLGIDRDTQYFGPGTRLTVL.

The V gene is TRBV6-6, the J gene TRBJ2-3; absent DNA, TCRdb's TRBD1 call cannot be checked. The length of the CDR3 is 14 residues. Germline V CDR1 and CDR2: MNHNY, SVGAGI (reference sequence). CDR3 protein: CASRPQGLTDTQYF.

This chain links TRBV7-9 with TRBJ2-1; with no DNA, the TCRdb D assignment of TRBD1 cannot be verified. Germline lookup yields CDR1 SEHNR and CDR2 FQNEAQ (reference sequence). This CDR3 spans 16 amino acids. The CDR3 sequence is CASSFSGTGRSNEQFF. Variable domain in full (rest from reference TRBV7-9 and TRBJ2-1): DTGVSQNPRHKITKRGQNVTFRCDPISEHNRLYWYRQTLGQGPEFLTYFQNEAQLEKSRLLSDRFSAERPKGSFSTLEIQRTEQGDSAMYLCASSFSGTGRSNEQFFGPGTRLTVL.

CDR3 protein: CASSSYNQPQHF. The J gene is TRBJ1-5, the V gene TRBV12-3 or TRBV12-4. The length of the CDR3 is 12 residues.

This chain connects TRBV20-1 to TRBJ1-1; the TCRdb call, TRBD1, lacks DNA for checking. In germline, CDR1 is DFQATT, CDR2 SNEGSKA (reference sequence). The CDR3 extends over 15 amino acids. CDR3 sequence reads: CSARDMRNGGTEAFF.

V and J are TRBV4-2 and TRBJ2-6; TCRdb reports TRBD2, a call that lacks DNA to check it against. The germline V gene has CDR1 LGHNA and CDR2 YNFKEQ. CDR3 length equals 19 residues. The CDR3 sequence is CASSPRLAGHRTGANVLTF.

Here the CDR3 reads CASSGPGQTNTGELFF. V gene TRBV5-1 combines with J gene TRBJ2-2; the TCRdb call, TRBD1, lacks DNA for checking. Germline V gene lookup returns CDR1 SGHRS and CDR2 YFSETQ. The CDR3 is 16 amino acids.

The chain's CDR3 is CASSYERPIPNSPLHF. The rearrangement uses TRBV6-5 and TRBJ1-6. Germline V gene data show CDR1 as MNHEY and CDR2 as SVGAGI. This CDR3 is built from 16 residues.